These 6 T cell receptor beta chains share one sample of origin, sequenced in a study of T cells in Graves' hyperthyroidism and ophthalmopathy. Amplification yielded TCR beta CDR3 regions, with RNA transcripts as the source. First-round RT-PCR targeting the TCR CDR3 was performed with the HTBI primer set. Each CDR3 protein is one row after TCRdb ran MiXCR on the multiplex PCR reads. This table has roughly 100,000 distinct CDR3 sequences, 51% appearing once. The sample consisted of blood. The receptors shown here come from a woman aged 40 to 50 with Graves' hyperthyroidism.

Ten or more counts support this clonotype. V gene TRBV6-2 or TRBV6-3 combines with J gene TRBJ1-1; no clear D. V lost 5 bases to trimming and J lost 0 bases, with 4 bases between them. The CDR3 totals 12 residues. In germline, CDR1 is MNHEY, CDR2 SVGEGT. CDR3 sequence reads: CASSLMNTEAFF. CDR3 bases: TGTGCCAGCAGTCTTATGAACACTGAAGCTTTCTTT.

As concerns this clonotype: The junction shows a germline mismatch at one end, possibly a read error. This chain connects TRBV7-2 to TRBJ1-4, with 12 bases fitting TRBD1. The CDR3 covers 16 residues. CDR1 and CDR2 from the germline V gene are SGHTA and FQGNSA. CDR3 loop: CASSLAGTGGVEKLFF. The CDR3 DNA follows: TGTGCCAGCAGCTTAGCTGGGACAGGGGGCGTTGAAAAGCTGTTTTTT.

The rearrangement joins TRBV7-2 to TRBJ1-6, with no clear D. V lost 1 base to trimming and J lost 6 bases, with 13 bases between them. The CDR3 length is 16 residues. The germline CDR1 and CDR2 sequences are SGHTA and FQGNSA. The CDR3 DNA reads TGTGCCAGCAGCTTAGACTTCGGGTCAACTAATTCACCCCTCCACTTT. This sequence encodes CASSLDFGSTNSPLHF.

In DNA, the CDR3 is TGTGCCAGCAGCTTGTCCGGACAGGTAGGCGAGCAGTACTTC. Protein sequence: CASSLSGQVGEQYF. V usage is TRBV5-4 and J usage is TRBJ2-7; 7 bases agree with TRBD1. The CDR3 covers 14 residues. V lost 1 base, J lost 6 bases, and 7 bases stayed unmatched. The germline CDR1 and CDR2 sequences are SGHNT and YYREEE (reference sequence).

CDR3 in amino acids: CASSGRGPGTEAFF. The DNA for the CDR3 is TGTGCCAGCAGCGGCAGGGGGCCGGGGACTGAAGCTTTCTTT. The V call is TRBV7-9, the J call TRBJ1-1, with 8 bases identical to TRBD1. J gave up 5 bases and V 5 bases, and 7 bases lay outside the gene matches. CDR1 is SEHNR and CDR2 is FQNEAQ in the germline V gene (reference sequence). This CDR3 contains 14 residues.

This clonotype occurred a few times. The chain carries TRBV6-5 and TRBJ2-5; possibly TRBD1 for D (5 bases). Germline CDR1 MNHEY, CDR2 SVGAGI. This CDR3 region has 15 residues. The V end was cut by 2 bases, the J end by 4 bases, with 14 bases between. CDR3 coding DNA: TGTGCCAGCAGTTACGGCGCAGGGAACTCAGAGACCCAGTACTTC. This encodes CASSYGAGNSETQYF.